This entry describes one TCR beta chain. Antigen specificity is unknown. Deletions cut 7 bases from V and 2 bases from J, with 9 bases between. The CDR3 has 13 residues. CDR1 and CDR2 from the germline V gene are MNHEY and SVGEGT. The sample is drawn from a study of response to subunit inactivated influenza vaccine. Study-wide points: Researchers suggested that each seasonal influenza vaccination recruits few new T cells.

TCRdb reanalysed the RT-PCR reads using MiXCR and keeps one entry per CDR3 protein. Found here are roughly 670,000 distinct CDR3 sequences, approximately 14% of them singletons; the top ten hold less than 8.5%. The receptor comes from a man between 45 and 60 years old who received an inactivated influenza vaccine. The chain employs TRBV6-2 or TRBV6-3 and TRBJ1-5; D is unclear. Here the sequenced sample was PBMCs from blood, taken about 14 days before vaccination. The CDR3 region has the DNA TGTGCCAGCACCGACCTACGCAATCAGCCCCAGCATTTT. Protein sequence: CASTDLRNQPQHF.